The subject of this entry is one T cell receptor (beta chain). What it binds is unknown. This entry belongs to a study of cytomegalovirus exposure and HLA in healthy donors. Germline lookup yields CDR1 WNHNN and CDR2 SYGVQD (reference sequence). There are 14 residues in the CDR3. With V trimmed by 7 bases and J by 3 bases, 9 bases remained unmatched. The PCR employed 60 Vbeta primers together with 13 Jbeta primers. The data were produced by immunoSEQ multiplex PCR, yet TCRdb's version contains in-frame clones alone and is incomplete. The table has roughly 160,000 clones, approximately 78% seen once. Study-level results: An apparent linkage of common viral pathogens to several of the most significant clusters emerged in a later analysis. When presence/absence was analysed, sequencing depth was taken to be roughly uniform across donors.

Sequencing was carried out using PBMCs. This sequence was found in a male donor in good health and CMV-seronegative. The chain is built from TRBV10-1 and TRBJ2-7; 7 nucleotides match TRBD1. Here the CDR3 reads CASIQGELLYEQYF. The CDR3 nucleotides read TGCGCCAGCATCCAGGGGGAACTGCTCTACGAGCAGTACTTC.